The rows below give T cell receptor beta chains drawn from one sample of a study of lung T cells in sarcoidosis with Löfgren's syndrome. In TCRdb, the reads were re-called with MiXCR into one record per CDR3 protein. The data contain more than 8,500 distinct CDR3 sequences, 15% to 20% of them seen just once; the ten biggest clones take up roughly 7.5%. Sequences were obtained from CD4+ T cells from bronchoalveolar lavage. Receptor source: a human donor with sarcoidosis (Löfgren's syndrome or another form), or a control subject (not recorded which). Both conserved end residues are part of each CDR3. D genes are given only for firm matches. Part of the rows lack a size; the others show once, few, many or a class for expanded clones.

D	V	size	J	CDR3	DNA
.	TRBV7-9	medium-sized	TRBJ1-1	CASSLLGGAGSEAFF	TGTGCCAGCAGCTTATTGGGGGGAGCAGGCTCTGAAGCTTTCTTT
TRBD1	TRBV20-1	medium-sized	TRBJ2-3	CSAHGDRGSATQYF	TGCAGTGCCCACGGGGACAGGGGGTCAGCTACGCAGTATTTT
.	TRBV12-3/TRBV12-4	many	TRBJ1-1	CASSFLGLGNTEAFF	TGTGCCAGCAGTTTCCTAGGATTAGGGAACACTGAAGCTTTCTTT
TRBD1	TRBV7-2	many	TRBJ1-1	CASSLPDRGSTEAFF	TGTGCCAGCAGCTTGCCGGACAGGGGTAGCACTGAAGCTTTCTTT
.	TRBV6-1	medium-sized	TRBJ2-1	CASSRSGEYNEQFF	TGTGCCAGCAGTCGGAGTGGGGAGTACAATGAGCAGTTCTTC
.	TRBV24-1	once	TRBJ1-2	CATSDFPRRGRNGYTF	TGTGCCACCAGTGATTTCCCCCGGAGGGGGAGGAATGGCTACACCTTC
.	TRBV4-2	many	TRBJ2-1	CASSQDSTGASYNEQFF	TGTGCCAGCAGCCAAGATTCGACCGGGGCCTCCTACAATGAGCAGTTCTTT
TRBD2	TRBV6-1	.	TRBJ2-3	CASSEAGWFSGGRTDTHYF	TGCGCCAGCAGTGAAGCTGGGTGGTTTAGCGGGGGGAGGACAGATACGCATTATTTT
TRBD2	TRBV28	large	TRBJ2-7	CASIGTIGDYEQYF	TGTGCCAGCATCGGGACTATCGGGGACTACGAGCAGTACTTC
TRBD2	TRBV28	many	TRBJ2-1	CATRPGGASGEARGLFF	TGTGCCACCCGACCCGGGGGGGCCTCCGGAGAAGCGCGCGGTCTGTTCTTC
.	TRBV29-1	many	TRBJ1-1	CSVRPGNTEAFF	TGCAGCGTCCGGCCAGGCAACACTGAAGCTTTCTTT
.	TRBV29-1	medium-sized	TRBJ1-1	CSASVGGDPRHTEAFF	TGCAGCGCGAGCGTTGGAGGGGACCCGCGGCACACTGAAGCTTTCTTT
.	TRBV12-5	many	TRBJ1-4	CASGLFEAGANEKLFF	TGTGCTAGTGGTTTGTTTGAAGCTGGTGCTAATGAAAAACTGTTTTTT
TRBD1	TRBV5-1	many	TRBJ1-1	CASSWGQGIMNTEAFF	TGCGCCAGCAGCTGGGGACAGGGGATAATGAACACTGAAGCTTTCTTT
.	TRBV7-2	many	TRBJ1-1	CASTLRGGTEAFF	TGTGCCAGCACCTTGCGGGGTGGCACTGAAGCTTTCTTT
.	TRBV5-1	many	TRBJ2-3	CASSYNTDTQYF	TGCGCCAGCAGTTACAACACAGATACGCAGTATTTT
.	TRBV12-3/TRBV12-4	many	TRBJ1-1	CASSSGSMNTEAFF	TGTGCCAGCAGTTCCGGGTCAATGAACACTGAAGCTTTCTTT
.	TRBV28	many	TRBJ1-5	CASSPRVGQPQHF	TGTGCCAGCAGTCCCAGGGTGGGTCAGCCCCAGCATTTT
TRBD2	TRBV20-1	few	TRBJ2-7	CSARDGRAYEQYF	TGCAGTGCTAGAGACGGGAGGGCCTACGAGCAGTACTTC
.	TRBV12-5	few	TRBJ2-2	CASGLHRTGELFF	TGTGCTAGTGGTTTGCACAGGACCGGGGAGCTGTTTTTT
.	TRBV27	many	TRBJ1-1	CASSLSGSLGNTEAFF	TGTGCCAGCAGTTTATCTGGGTCCTTGGGGAACACTGAAGCTTTCTTT
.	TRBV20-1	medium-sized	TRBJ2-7	CSARAPKGGAYEQYF	TGCAGTGCTAGGGCCCCGAAGGGGGGGGCGTACGAGCAGTACTTC
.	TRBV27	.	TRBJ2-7	CASSPRPGTPYEQYF	TGTGCCAGCAGTCCCAGGCCAGGAACGCCCTACGAGCAGTACTTC
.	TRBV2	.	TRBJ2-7	CASSKASSYNEQYF	TGTGCCAGCAGCAAAGCGTCTAGTTACAACGAGCAGTACTTC
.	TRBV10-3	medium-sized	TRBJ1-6	CAIGEGKESPLHF	TGTGCCATCGGAGAGGGCAAAGAATCACCCCTCCACTTT
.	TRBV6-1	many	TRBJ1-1	CASWSGGLQRAFF	TGTGCCAGCTGGTCCGGGGGTCTCCAAAGAGCTTTCTTT
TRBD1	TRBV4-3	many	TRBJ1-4	CASSYGQGREKLFF	TGCGCCAGCAGCTACGGACAGGGGAGGGAAAAACTGTTTTTT
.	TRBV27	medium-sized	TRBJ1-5	CASSLLNDQPQHF	TGTGCCAGCAGTTTATTAAATGATCAGCCCCAGCATTTT
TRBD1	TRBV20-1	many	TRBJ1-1	CSAGTGFDTEAFF	TGCAGTGCTGGGACAGGGTTTGACACTGAAGCTTTCTTT
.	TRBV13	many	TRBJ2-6	CASSYGSGANVLTF	TGTGCCAGCAGCTACGGCTCTGGGGCCAACGTCCTGACTTTC
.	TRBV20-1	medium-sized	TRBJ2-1	CSAGVSPYNEQFF	TGCAGTGCTGGGGTCTCCCCCTACAATGAGCAGTTCTTC
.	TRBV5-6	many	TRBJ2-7	CASSLLGASYEQYF	TGTGCCAGCAGCTTACTCGGGGCTTCCTACGAGCAGTACTTC
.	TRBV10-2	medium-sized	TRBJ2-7	CASSFRSLSDEQYF	TGCGCCAGCAGTTTTAGGTCCCTAAGCGACGAGCAGTACTTC
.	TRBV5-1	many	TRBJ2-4	CASSLAWIWTYRDIQYF	TGCGCCAGCAGCTTGGCCTGGATTTGGACGTATCGGGACATTCAGTACTTC
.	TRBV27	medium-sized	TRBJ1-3	CASSLFSGANTIYF	TGTGCCAGCAGTTTATTTTCCGGGGCCAACACCATATATTTT
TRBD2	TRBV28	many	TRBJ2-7	CASRGTSTYEQYF	TGTGCCAGCCGTGGGACTAGCACTTACGAGCAGTACTTC
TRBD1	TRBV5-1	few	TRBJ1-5	CASSFTGTGGNPNQPQHF	TGCGCCAGCAGCTTCACCGGGACAGGGGGCAACCCTAATCAGCCCCAGCATTTT
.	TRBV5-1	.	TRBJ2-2	CASSLTGKDTGELFF	TGCGCCAGCAGCTTGACAGGGAAGGACACCGGGGAGCTGTTTTTT
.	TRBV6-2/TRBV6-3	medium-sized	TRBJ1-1	CASRGPTNTEAFF	TGTGCCAGCAGGGGCCCGACGAACACTGAAGCTTTCTTT
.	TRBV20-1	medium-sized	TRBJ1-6	CSARFTEAFLSPLHF	TGCAGTGCTAGGTTCACGGAAGCTTTTCTATCACCCCTCCACTTT
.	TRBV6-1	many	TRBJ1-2	CASRGQNYGYTF	TGTGCCAGCAGGGGACAAAACTATGGCTACACCTTC
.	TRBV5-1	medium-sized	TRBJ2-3	CASSLGLATDTQYF	TGCGCCAGCAGCTTGGGGCTAGCTACAGATACGCAGTATTTT
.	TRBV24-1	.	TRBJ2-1	CATTSPGDNEQFF	TGCGCCACCACCAGTCCGGGGGACAATGAGCAGTTCTTC
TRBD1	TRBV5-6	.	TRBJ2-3	CASRPDRGQYTQYF	TGTGCCAGCAGACCGGACAGGGGGCAATATACGCAGTATTTT
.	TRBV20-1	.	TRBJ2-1	CSARAPQINEQFF	TGCAGTGCTAGAGCCCCGCAGATCAATGAGCAGTTTTTC
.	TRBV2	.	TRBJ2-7	CASRVDQGQSYEQYF	TGTGCCAGCAGGGTGGATCAGGGGCAATCCTACGAGCAGTACTTC
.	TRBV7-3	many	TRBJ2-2	CASSSRNTGELFF	TGTGCCAGCAGCTCCAGAAACACCGGGGAGCTGTTTTTT
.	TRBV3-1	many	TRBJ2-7	CASSQAHGRSYEQYF	TGTGCCAGCAGCCAAGCGCACGGCCGCTCCTACGAGCAGTACTTC
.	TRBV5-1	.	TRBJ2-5	CASTDKETQYF	TGCGCCAGCACCGACAAAGAGACCCAGTACTTC
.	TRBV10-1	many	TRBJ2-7	CASADLPDEQYF	TGCGCCAGCGCGGATTTGCCGGACGAGCAGTACTTC